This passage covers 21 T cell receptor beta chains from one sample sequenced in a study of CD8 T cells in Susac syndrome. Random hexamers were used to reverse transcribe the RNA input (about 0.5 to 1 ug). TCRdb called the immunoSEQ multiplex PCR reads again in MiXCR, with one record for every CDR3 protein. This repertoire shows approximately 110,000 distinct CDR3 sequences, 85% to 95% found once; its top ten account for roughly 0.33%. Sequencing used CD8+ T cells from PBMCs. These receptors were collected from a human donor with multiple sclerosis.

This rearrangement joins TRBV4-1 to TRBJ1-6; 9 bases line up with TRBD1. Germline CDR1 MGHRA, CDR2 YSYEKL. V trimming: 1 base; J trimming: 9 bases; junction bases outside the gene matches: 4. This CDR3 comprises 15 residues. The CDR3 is CASSQGDRVLSPLHF. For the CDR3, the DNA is TGCGCCAGCAGCCAAGGGGACAGGGTTCTTTCACCCCTCCACTTT.

The CDR3 DNA follows: TGTGCCAGCAGCTCCCACAGGAACGACGAGCAGTACTTC. Protein product: CASSSHRNDEQYF. The chain combines TRBV7-9 with TRBJ2-7, with TRBD1 as a possible D gene (5 bases). The germline V gene encodes CDR1 SEHNR and CDR2 FQNEAQ (reference sequence). The CDR3 loop spans 13 amino acids. The V end was cut by 4 bases, the J end by 5 bases, with 12 bases between.

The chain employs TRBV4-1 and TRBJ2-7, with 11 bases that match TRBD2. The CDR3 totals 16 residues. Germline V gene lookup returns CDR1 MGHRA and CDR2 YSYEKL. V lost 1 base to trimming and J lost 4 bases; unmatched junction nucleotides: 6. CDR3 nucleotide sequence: TGCGCCAGCAGCCAAGCGGGAGGACTAGCGGGTTACGAGCAGTACGTC. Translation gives CASSQAGGLAGYEQYV.

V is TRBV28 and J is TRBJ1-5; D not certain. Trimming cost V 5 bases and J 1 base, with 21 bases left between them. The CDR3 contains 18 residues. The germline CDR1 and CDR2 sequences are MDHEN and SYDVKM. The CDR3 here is CASSGPNPRVFSNQPQHF. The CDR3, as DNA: TGTGCCAGCAGTGGCCCGAACCCGAGGGTATTCAGCAATCAGCCCCAGCATTTT.

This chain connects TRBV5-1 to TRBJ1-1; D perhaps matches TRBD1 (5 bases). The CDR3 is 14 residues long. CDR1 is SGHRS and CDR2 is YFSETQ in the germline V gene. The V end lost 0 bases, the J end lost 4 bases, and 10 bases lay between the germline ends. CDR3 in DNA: TGCGCCAGCAGCTTGGTTTGGGGGATCACTGAAGCTTTCTTT. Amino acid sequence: CASSLVWGITEAFF.

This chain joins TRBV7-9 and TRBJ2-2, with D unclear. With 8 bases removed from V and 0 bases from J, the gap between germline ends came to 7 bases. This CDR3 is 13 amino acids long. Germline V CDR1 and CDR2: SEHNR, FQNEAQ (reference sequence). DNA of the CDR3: TGTGCCAGCCAATCTACGAACACCGGGGAGCTGTTTTTT. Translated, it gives CASQSTNTGELFF.

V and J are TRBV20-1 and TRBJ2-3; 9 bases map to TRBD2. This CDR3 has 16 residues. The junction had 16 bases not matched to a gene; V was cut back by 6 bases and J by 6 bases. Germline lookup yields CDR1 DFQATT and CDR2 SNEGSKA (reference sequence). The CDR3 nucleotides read TGCAGTGCCGTAGGGGCAGCGCGGGAGGGTGGGGATACGCAGTATTTT. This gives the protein CSAVGAAREGGDTQYF.

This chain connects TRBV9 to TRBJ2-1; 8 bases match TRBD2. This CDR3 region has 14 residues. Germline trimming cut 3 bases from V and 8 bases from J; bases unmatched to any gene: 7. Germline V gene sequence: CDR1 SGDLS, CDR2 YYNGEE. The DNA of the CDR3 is TGTGCCAGCAGCGCGGGAGGGCCTGGGGATGAGCAGTTCTTC. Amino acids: CASSAGGPGDEQFF.

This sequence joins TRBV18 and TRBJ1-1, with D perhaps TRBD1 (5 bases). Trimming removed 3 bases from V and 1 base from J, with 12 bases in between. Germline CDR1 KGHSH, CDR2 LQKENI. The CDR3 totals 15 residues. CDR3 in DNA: TGTGCCAGCTCACCTGTCCTTGGGACGAACACTGAAGCTTTCTTT. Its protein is CASSPVLGTNTEAFF.

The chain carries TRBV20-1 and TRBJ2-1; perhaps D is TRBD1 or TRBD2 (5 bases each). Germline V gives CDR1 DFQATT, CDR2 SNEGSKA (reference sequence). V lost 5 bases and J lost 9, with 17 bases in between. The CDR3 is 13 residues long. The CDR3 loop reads CSAPGPSLGEQFF. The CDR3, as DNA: TGCAGTGCTCCGGGACCCTCCCTCGGTGAGCAGTTCTTC.

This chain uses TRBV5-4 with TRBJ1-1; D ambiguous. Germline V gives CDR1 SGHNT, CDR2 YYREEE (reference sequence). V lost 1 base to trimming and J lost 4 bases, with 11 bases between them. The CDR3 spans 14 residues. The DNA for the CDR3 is TGTGCCAGCAGCTTGCTCCGGGGTATCACTGAAGCTTTCTTT. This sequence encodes CASSLLRGITEAFF.

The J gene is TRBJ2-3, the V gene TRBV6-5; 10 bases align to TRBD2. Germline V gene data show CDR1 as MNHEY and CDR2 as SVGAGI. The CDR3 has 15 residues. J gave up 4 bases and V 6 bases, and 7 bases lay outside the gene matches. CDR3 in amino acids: CASSPFSGRADTQYF. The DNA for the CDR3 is TGTGCCAGCAGCCCTTTCAGCGGGAGGGCAGATACGCAGTATTTT.

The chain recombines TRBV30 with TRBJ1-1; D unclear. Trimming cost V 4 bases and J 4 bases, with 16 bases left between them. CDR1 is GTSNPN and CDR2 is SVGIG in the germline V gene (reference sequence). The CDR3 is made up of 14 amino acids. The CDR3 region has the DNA TGTGCCTGGAAGGATCGCAGGAGGCTCACTGAAGCTTTCTTT. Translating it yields CAWKDRRRLTEAFF.

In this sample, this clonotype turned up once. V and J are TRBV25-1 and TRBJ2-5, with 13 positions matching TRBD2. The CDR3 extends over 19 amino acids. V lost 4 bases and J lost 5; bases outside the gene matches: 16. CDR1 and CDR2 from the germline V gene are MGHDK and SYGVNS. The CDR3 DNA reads TGTGCCAGCAGTGGACTACTAGCGGGGGGGCCAGTTTACAGGGAGACCCAGTACTTC. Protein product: CASSGLLAGGPVYRETQYF.

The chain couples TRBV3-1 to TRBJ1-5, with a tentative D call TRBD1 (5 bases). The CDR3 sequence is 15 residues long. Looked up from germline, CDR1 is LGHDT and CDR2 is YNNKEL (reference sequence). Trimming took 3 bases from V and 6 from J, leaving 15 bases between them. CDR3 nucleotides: TGTGCCAGCAGCCATAGTCAGGGTGGCACTCAGCCCCAGCATTTT. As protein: CASSHSQGGTQPQHF.

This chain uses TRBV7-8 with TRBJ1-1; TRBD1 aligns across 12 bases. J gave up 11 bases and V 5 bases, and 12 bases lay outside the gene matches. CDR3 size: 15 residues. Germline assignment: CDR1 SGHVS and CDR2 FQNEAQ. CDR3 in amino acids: CASSHGTGGAPGAFF. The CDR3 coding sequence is TGTGCCAGCAGCCATGGGACAGGGGGCGCTCCGGGGGCTTTCTTT.

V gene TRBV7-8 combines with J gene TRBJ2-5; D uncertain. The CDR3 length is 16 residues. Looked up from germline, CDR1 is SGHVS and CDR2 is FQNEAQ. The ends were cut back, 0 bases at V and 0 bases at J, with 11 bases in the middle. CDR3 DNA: TGTGCCAGCAGCTTAGCTTGGCCAACGTACCAAGAGACCCAGTACTTC. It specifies CASSLAWPTYQETQYF.

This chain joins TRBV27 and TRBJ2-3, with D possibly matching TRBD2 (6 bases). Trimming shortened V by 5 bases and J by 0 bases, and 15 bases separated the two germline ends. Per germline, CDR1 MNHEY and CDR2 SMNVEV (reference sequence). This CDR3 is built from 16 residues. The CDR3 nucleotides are TGTGCCAGCAGTCCCAGGAGGGCCCTTAGCACAGATACGCAGTATTTT. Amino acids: CASSPRRALSTDTQYF.

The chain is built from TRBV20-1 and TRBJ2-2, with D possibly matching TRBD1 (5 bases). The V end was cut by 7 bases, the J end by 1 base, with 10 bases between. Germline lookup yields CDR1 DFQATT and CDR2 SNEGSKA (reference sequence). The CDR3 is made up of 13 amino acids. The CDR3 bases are TGCAGTGGAAAGACAGTGAACACCGGGGAGCTGTTTTTT. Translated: CSGKTVNTGELFF.

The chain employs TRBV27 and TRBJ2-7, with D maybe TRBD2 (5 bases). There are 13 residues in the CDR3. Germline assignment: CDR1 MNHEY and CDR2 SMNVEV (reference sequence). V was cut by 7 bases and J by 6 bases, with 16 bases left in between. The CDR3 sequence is CASTALDPREQYF. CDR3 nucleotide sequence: TGTGCCAGCACCGCACTAGATCCCCGCGAGCAGTACTTC.

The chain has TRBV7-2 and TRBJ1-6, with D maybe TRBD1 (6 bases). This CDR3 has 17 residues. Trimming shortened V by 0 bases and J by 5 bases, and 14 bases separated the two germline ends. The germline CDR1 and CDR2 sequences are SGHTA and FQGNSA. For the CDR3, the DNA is TGTGCCAGCAGCTTAGCCTTAGGGACACTGGATAATTCACCCCTCCACTTT. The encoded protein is CASSLALGTLDNSPLHF.